This paragraph reports one TCR beta chain. These data originate in a study of metastatic and nonmetastatic thyroid tumors. Per the germline V gene, CDR1 is SGHTA and CDR2 is FQGTGA. The V and J ends lost 4 bases and 0 bases, in that order; junction bases with no gene match: 11. This CDR3 region has 18 residues. TCRdb reanalyzed the PCR reads via MiXCR. The sample has under 15,000 clones, roughly 29% seen once. Every patient underwent thyroid surgery untreated. The V call is TRBV7-3, the J call TRBJ2-1; 8 positions match TRBD2. Sequencing was done on a sample of tumor tissue. The receptor was isolated from a female donor with papillary thyroid cancer or a benign thyroid nodule (not recorded which). Some clones in this sample may be carry-over from other donors' samples. This chain's CDR3 is CASSSNGREASSYNEQFF. CDR3 in DNA: TGTGCCAGCAGCTCTAACGGGCGGGAGGCCAGCTCCTACAATGAGCAGTTCTTC.